This TCR beta chain was recorded in a study of blood T cell repertoires in COVID-19. Study background: COVID-19 samples from acute and convalescent phases originated in the United States, Italy and Spain. From T cells, B-cell-depleted T cells, or PBMCs came the material, which was cDNA or gDNA.

The authors' processing: It was from reference gene primer amplification that nucleated cell counts were estimated. The assay was immunoSEQ multiplex PCR, and TCRdb's table has in-frame clones only and misses some. The V and J calls and clone size are taken from that table; D and trimming were inferred from the DNA. The data hold some 460,000 clones, with roughly 91% observed a single time. The length of the CDR3 is 14 residues. CDR1 and CDR2 (germline): SGHTA, FQGTGA. The V end lost 2 bases, the J end lost 0 bases, and 8 bases lay between the germline ends. Sequencing was carried out using peripheral blood. This chain links TRBV7-3 with TRBJ2-7; D gene unclear. This clonotype was sampled from a woman aged 25 to 39 with acute or convalescent COVID-19. The CDR3 loop is CASSLGVTSYEQYF. DNA for the CDR3: TGTGCCAGCAGCTTAGGAGTGACCTCCTACGAGCAGTACTTC.